Shown below are 8 T cell receptor beta chains from a single sample sequenced in a study of T cells in Graves' hyperthyroidism and ophthalmopathy. RNA transcripts yielded amplified TCR beta CDR3 regions. Using the HTBI primer set, a first-round RT-PCR was run on the TCR CDR3. Each CDR3 protein is one row after TCRdb ran MiXCR on the multiplex PCR reads. The table has over 650,000 distinct CDR3 sequences, roughly 15% seen once. The sequenced material came from blood. The origin of the receptors is a man younger than 30 with Graves' hyperthyroidism.

This clonotype was detected many times. The V gene is TRBV30, the J gene TRBJ1-1; D ambiguous. CDR3 size: 12 residues. Germline V CDR1 and CDR2: GTSNPN, SVGIG (reference sequence). The V gene lost 4 bases and the J gene lost 5 bases, with 11 bases spanning the gap. The CDR3 DNA sequence: TGTGCCTGGACGTCAATTGTTACTGAAGCTTTCTTT. This codes for CAWTSIVTEAFF.

The J gene is TRBJ1-3, the V gene TRBV18; no reliable D call. CDR1 and CDR2 (germline): KGHSH, LQKENI. Trimming removed 1 base from V and 7 bases from J, with 11 bases in between. The CDR3 loop spans 14 amino acids. CDR3 sequence: CASSPRPNGNTIYF. CDR3 nucleotide sequence: TGTGCCAGCTCACCACGGCCAAATGGGAACACCATATATTTT.

The rearrangement joins TRBV2 to TRBJ2-2; 8 bases match TRBD2. V dropped 2 bases and J dropped 7; count of bases not matched to a gene: 6. The CDR3 is 15 residues long. Germline assignment: CDR1 SNHLY and CDR2 FYNNEI. Written as DNA, the CDR3 is TGTGCCAGCAGTGAACGGGAGGGCCTGGGCGGGGAGCTGTTTTTT. Translation gives CASSEREGLGGELFF.

V usage is TRBV4-1 and J usage is TRBJ1-5, with D perhaps matching TRBD1 (5 bases). The CDR3 spans 14 residues. Trimming took 1 base from V and 7 from J, leaving 11 bases between them. The germline V gene has CDR1 MGHRA and CDR2 YSYEKL. CDR3 in amino acids: CASSQARGIQPQHF. The CDR3 DNA sequence: TGCGCCAGCAGCCAAGCGAGGGGCATCCAGCCCCAGCATTTT.

The chain combines TRBV9 with TRBJ2-1; 7 bases line up with TRBD2. Germline V gives CDR1 SGDLS, CDR2 YYNGEE. The CDR3 spans 16 residues. V was pared by 6 bases and J by 3 bases, with 12 bases of the junction left unmatched. In DNA, the CDR3 is TGTGCCAGCATCGGGGAGGGCTATTACCACTACAATGAGCAGTTCTTC. This translates into CASIGEGYYHYNEQFF.

This clonotype has ten or more counts. The genes are TRBV2 and TRBJ2-1; 7 bases match TRBD2. Germline assignment: CDR1 SNHLY and CDR2 FYNNEI. V trimming: 5 bases; J trimming: 7 bases; junction bases outside the gene matches: 14. The CDR3 runs to 16 residues. CDR3: CASSREIAGVENEQFF. In DNA form, the CDR3 reads TGTGCCAGCAGTCGAGAAATAGCGGGCGTTGAGAATGAGCAGTTCTTC.

This clonotype was detected ten times or more. V is TRBV6-5 and J is TRBJ1-6; D uncertain. There are 15 residues in the CDR3. Germline CDR1 is MNHEY and CDR2 is SVGAGI. V lost 4 bases and J lost 7, with 14 bases in between. The CDR3 sequence: CASSSRLPANSPLHF. The CDR3 DNA is TGTGCCAGCAGTTCCCGACTCCCGGCCAATTCACCCCTCCACTTT.

On this clonotype: This may be a read error, as it is one base from a much larger clone. The chain joins TRBV7-3 to TRBJ2-7; the match to TRBD2 covers 12 bases. Losses at the gene ends were 5 bases for V and 7 bases for J; bases not matched to a gene: 15. The CDR3 has 17 residues. The germline CDR1 and CDR2 sequences are SGHTA and FQGTGA. This CDR3 is CASSRTSGTSGYNEQYF. The CDR3 nucleotides are TGTGCCAGCAGCCGGACTAGCGGGACTTCGGGTTACAATGAGCAGTACTTC.